The 24 T cell receptor beta chains below come from one sample, sequenced in a study of OX40 agonist ivuxolimab in advanced cancers. Sequencing used immunoSEQ multiplex PCR; TCRdb keeps in-frame clones, though not all of them. The sample has around 36,000 clones; about 88% are singletons. Sequenced here: CD4+ or CD8+ T cells sorted from blood, sampled in a trial of the OX40 agonist ivuxolimab. All receptors come from an adult with an advanced solid tumor such as melanoma, head and neck, liver or kidney cancer.

J is TRBJ2-6 and V is TRBV2, with D possibly TRBD1 on 5 matching bases. The V gene lost 6 bases and the J gene lost 2 bases, with 5 bases spanning the gap. CDR1 is SNHLY, CDR2 FYNNEI, per germline. This CDR3 is 13 amino acids long. CDR3 sequence: CASSRAGANVLTF. The CDR3 nucleotides are TGTGCCAGCAGCAGGGCTGGGGCCAACGTCCTGACTTTC.

This chain uses TRBV2 with TRBJ2-7, with D tentatively TRBD1 or TRBD2 (6 bases each). Germline V lookup: CDR1 SNHLY, CDR2 FYNNEI. The CDR3 covers 12 residues. Trimming shortened V by 4 bases and J by 7 bases, and 11 bases separated the two germline ends. This CDR3 is CASSAGAGEQYF. CDR3 in DNA: TGTGCCAGCAGTGCGGGGGCGGGAGAGCAGTACTTC.

The chain has TRBV29-1 and TRBJ1-1; D is undetermined. CDR1 is SQVTM and CDR2 is ANQGSEA in the germline V gene. This CDR3 is built from 14 residues. Trimming stripped 1 base from V and 1 base from J, with 10 bases between. The CDR3 here is CSVEGGTANTEAFF. CDR3 DNA: TGCAGCGTTGAAGGAGGCACCGCGAACACTGAAGCTTTCTTT.

CDR3 sequence (DNA): TGCGCCAGCAGCCAAGAAAAGGGAAGTGGTTCACCCCTCCACTTT. It translates to CASSQEKGSGSPLHF. The rearrangement joins TRBV4-1 to TRBJ1-6; D remains ambiguous. The CDR3 totals 15 residues. Germline CDR1 reads MGHRA; CDR2 reads YSYEKL. V lost 0 bases and J 9 bases, leaving 12 bases between the germline ends.

The genes are TRBV10-3 and TRBJ1-2, with TRBD1 identical over 7 bases. J gave up 2 bases and V 11 bases, and 8 bases lay outside the gene matches. This CDR3 is built from 13 residues. Per the germline V gene, CDR1 is ENHRY and CDR2 is SYGVKD. The CDR3 protein is CAFLDRTNYGYTF. CDR3 DNA: TGTGCCTTTTTGGACAGGACCAACTATGGCTACACCTTC.

The gene calls are TRBV27 and TRBJ1-2; TRBD1 agrees at 7 bases. CDR3 length: 15 residues. Per the germline V gene, CDR1 is MNHEY and CDR2 is SMNVEV (reference sequence). V lost 5 bases and J lost 2; bases outside the gene matches: 8. As DNA, the CDR3 is TGTGCCAGCAGTCCCTATCGACAGGGAAACTATGGCTACACCTTC. Protein product: CASSPYRQGNYGYTF.

This clone has just one count. The gene calls are TRBV27 and TRBJ2-4; 8 nucleotides align to TRBD1. The CDR3 sequence is 17 residues long. The germline CDR1 and CDR2 sequences are MNHEY and SMNVEV (reference sequence). After removal of 5 bases from V and 0 bases from J, the junction contained 9 bases not matched to a gene. The CDR3 loop reads CASSPRQGAIAKNIQYF. The CDR3 DNA reads as TGTGCCAGCAGTCCAAGGCAGGGGGCAATAGCCAAAAACATTCAGTACTTC.

The count of this clone is one. The rearrangement uses TRBV4-1 and TRBJ2-5, with D possibly matching TRBD1 (6 bases). The V gene lost 5 bases and the J gene lost 5 bases, with 12 bases spanning the gap. CDR3 length: 13 amino acids. Germline V CDR1 and CDR2: MGHRA, YSYEKL. The CDR3, as DNA: TGCGCCAGCAGCACAGGGATTGGGGAGACCCAGTACTTC. It codes for CASSTGIGETQYF.

V is TRBV6-5 and J is TRBJ2-1; D uncertain. Trimming left V 0 bases short and J 9 bases short, with 12 bases between. This CDR3 has 14 amino acids. CDR1 MNHEY and CDR2 SVGAGI come from the germline V gene. CDR3 sequence reads: CASSYSSRVGEQFF. The CDR3 DNA is TGTGCCAGCAGTTACTCTAGCAGAGTGGGTGAGCAGTTCTTC.

Relative to its sample, this clone is medium-sized. V usage is TRBV7-9 and J usage is TRBJ2-7, with 10 bases aligning to TRBD1. The CDR3 covers 15 residues. Trimming cost V 5 bases and J 1 base; bases outside gene matches: 5. The germline V gene has CDR1 SEHNR and CDR2 FQNEAQ (reference sequence). This chain's CDR3 is CASSRPDRGSYEQYF. CDR3 DNA: TGTGCCAGCAGCCGCCCGGACAGGGGGTCCTACGAGCAGTACTTC.

The V call is TRBV7-7, the J call TRBJ2-3; D is unresolved. The CDR3 contains 16 residues. CDR1 SSHAT and CDR2 FNYEAQ come from the germline V gene (reference sequence). The V end lost 1 base, the J end lost 0 bases, and 11 bases lay between the germline ends. CDR3 coding DNA: TGTGCCAGCAGCTTAGGGCTCCAACGTAGCACAGATACGCAGTATTTT. Amino acids: CASSLGLQRSTDTQYF.

The V and J genes are TRBV30 and TRBJ2-1; no reliable D call. Trimming stripped 1 base from V and 12 bases from J, with 13 bases between. The CDR3 runs to 12 residues. The germline V gene encodes CDR1 GTSNPN and CDR2 SVGIG (reference sequence). In DNA form, the CDR3 reads TGTGCCTGGAGTGGACCCCTTGGGGTGCAGTTCTTC. This gives the protein CAWSGPLGVQFF.

This chain joins TRBV4-2 and TRBJ2-3; no reliable D call. CDR3 length equals 16 residues. The germline CDR1 and CDR2 sequences are LGHNA and YNFKEQ. V shed 0 bases and J shed 1 base, with 11 bases lying between them. In nucleotides, the CDR3 is TGTGCCAGCAGCCAAGATAACGGGTACGGCACAGATACGCAGTATTTT. Translation: CASSQDNGYGTDTQYF.

The CDR3 is CASSQDRSGAYNEQFF. The DNA of the CDR3 is TGTGCCAGCAGCCAAGATCGCAGCGGGGCGTACAATGAGCAGTTCTTC. The V and J genes are TRBV5-4 and TRBJ2-1, with 7 nucleotides matching TRBD2. CDR1 and CDR2 from the germline V gene are SGHNT and YYREEE (reference sequence). This CDR3 has 16 residues. The junction had 11 bases not matched to a gene; V was cut back by 4 bases and J by 4 bases. The full variable domain, completed using reference TRBV5-4 and TRBJ2-1, is ETGVTQSPTHLIKTRGQQVTLRCSSQSGHNTVSWYQQALGQGPQFIFQYYREEENGRGNFPPRFSGLQFPNYSSELNVNALELDDSALYLCASSQDRSGAYNEQFFGPGTRLTVL.

The chain joins TRBV10-3 to TRBJ1-2, with a tentative D call TRBD1 (5 bases). Trimming cost V 2 bases and J 5 bases, with 15 bases left between them. Germline CDR1 and CDR2: ENHRY and SYGVKD. This CDR3 contains 15 residues. The CDR3 DNA is TGTGCCATCAGTGAGATGGCAGAGGGGCTATATGGCTACACCTTC. Protein sequence: CAISEMAEGLYGYTF.

The CDR3 nucleotides read TGTGCCAGCAGCTTAGCGGGGTCCTACGAGCAGTACTTC. The encoded protein is CASSLAGSYEQYF. This chain links TRBV7-6 with TRBJ2-7; D is ambiguous. Germline loops: CDR1 SGHVS, CDR2 FNYEAQ. Trimming took 0 bases from V and 1 from J, leaving 4 bases between them. This CDR3 region has 13 residues. Full variable domain (rest looked up from reference TRBV7-6 and TRBJ2-7): GAGVSQSPRYKVTKRGQDVALRCDPISGHVSLYWYRQALGQGPEFLTYFNYEAQQDKSGLPNDRFSAERPEGSISTLTIQRTEQRDSAMYRCASSLAGSYEQYFGPGTRLTVT.

This sequence joins TRBV7-9 and TRBJ1-2, with TRBD1 matching 9 bases. The CDR3 loop spans 14 amino acids. Germline loops: CDR1 SEHNR, CDR2 FQNEAQ (reference sequence). Losses at the gene ends were 5 bases for V and 6 bases for J; bases not matched to a gene: 7. DNA of the CDR3: TGTGCCAGCAGCCCCGGGACAGGGAACCATGGCTACACCTTC. Its translation is CASSPGTGNHGYTF.

The rearrangement links TRBV27 to TRBJ1-5; TRBD1 might be the D (5 bases). The CDR3 consists of 15 residues. The germline V and J ends were trimmed by 5 bases and 3 bases, with 14 bases remaining between them. Per the germline V gene, CDR1 is MNHEY and CDR2 is SMNVEV (reference sequence). In nucleotides, the CDR3 is TGTGCCAGCAGTCCTGGTGGGACCTTCAATCAGCCCCAGCATTTT. It is translated as CASSPGGTFNQPQHF.

This rearrangement joins TRBV10-1 to TRBJ2-3; D call uncertain. The CDR3 consists of 15 residues. Germline-derived CDR1 and CDR2 are WNHNN and SYGVQD (reference sequence). The ends were cut back, 0 bases at V and 4 bases at J, with 11 bases in the middle. CDR3 sequence: CASSESNGVADTQYF. The CDR3 DNA is TGCGCCAGCAGTGAGTCGAATGGGGTTGCAGATACGCAGTATTTT.

The V gene is TRBV7-2, the J gene TRBJ1-1; no reliable D call. The CDR3 extends over 15 amino acids. V was clipped by 1 base and J by 6 bases, with 15 bases between them. CDR1 and CDR2 from the germline V gene are SGHTA and FQGNSA. CDR3 amino acids: CASSLVFGWGSEAFF. The CDR3 coding sequence is TGTGCCAGCAGCTTAGTATTCGGTTGGGGATCTGAAGCTTTCTTT. Filled out from reference TRBV7-2 and TRBJ1-1, the complete variable domain reads GAGVSQSPSNKVTEKGKDVELRCDPISGHTALYWYRQSLGQGLEFLIYFQGNSAPDKSGLPSDRFSAERTGGSVSTLTIQRTQQEDSAVYLCASSLVFGWGSEAFFGQGTRLTVV.

The V gene is TRBV7-9, the J gene TRBJ1-2; D remains ambiguous. CDR3 length: 13 amino acids. Trimming removed 5 bases from V and 3 bases from J, with 10 bases in between. The V gene's germline CDR1 is SEHNR and CDR2 FQNEAQ (reference sequence). CDR3 DNA sequence: TGTGCCAGCAGCCATGGCCTGGACTATGGCTACACCTTC. It specifies CASSHGLDYGYTF.

The chain is built from TRBV5-6 and TRBJ2-3, with a weak D call TRBD2 (6 bases). Germline V gene sequence: CDR1 SGHDT, CDR2 YYEEEE. The CDR3 extends over 16 amino acids. V lost 0 bases to trimming and J lost 0 bases, with 11 bases between them. In nucleotides, the CDR3 is TGTGCCAGCAGCTTGGCCCAGGGACTTAGCACAGATACGCAGTATTTT. It yields the protein CASSLAQGLSTDTQYF.

The rearrangement links TRBV6-5 to TRBJ2-2; 7 bases fit TRBD1. The V and J ends lost 6 bases and 5 bases, in that order; junction bases with no gene match: 3. CDR1 is MNHEY and CDR2 is SVGAGI in the germline V gene. This CDR3 has 13 residues. CDR3 sequence (DNA): TGTGCCAGCAGGCCAGGGGGTACCGGGGAGCTGTTTTTT. Encoded protein: CASRPGGTGELFF.

The chain uses TRBV27 and TRBJ2-5; 12 nucleotides match TRBD2. The CDR3 covers 17 residues. Trimming cost V 0 bases and J 1 base; bases outside gene matches: 3. In germline, CDR1 is MNHEY, CDR2 SMNVEV (reference sequence). The CDR3 spells CASSLSALAGGQETQYF. DNA of the CDR3: TGTGCCAGCAGTTTATCGGCACTAGCGGGGGGCCAAGAGACCCAGTACTTC.